What follows are 13 T cell receptor beta chains derived from one specimen sequenced in a study of shared clonotypes between healthy human individuals. Produced via immunoSEQ multiplex PCR; TCRdb's table is partial and in-frame only. The sample shows some 690,000 clones, 90% of them seen only once. The sample comprised memory CD8+ T cells from PBMCs. Subset described: CD45RO+ cells pooled with CCR7-negative TemRA cells. Every receptor here comes from a young man in good health. Some clones in this sample may be carry-over from other donors' samples.

This clone was detected only a few times. This chain links TRBV27 with TRBJ2-3; perhaps D is TRBD1 or TRBD2 (5 bases each). Trimming removed 5 bases from V and 3 bases from J, with 15 bases in between. Germline-derived CDR1 and CDR2 are MNHEY and SMNVEV (reference sequence). The CDR3 totals 15 residues. The CDR3 spells CASSPRRGVTDTQYF. The CDR3 nucleotides read TGTGCCAGCAGTCCCCGTAGGGGAGTGACAGATACGCAGTATTTT.

This chain links TRBV9 with TRBJ1-1, with D hard to call. The CDR3 runs to 14 residues. V was pared by 3 bases and J by 2 bases, with 11 bases between. From germline, CDR1 is SGDLS and CDR2 YYNGEE. DNA of the CDR3: TGTGCCAGCAGCGCAACACTGGGTAACACTGAAGCTTTCTTT. Its translation: CASSATLGNTEAFF.

The chain employs TRBV9 and TRBJ2-7, with D hard to call. The CDR3 is made up of 12 amino acids. Per germline, CDR1 SGDLS and CDR2 YYNGEE. The V end was cut by 4 bases, the J end by 6 bases, with 11 bases between. CDR3 nucleotides: TGTGCCAGCAGCCCCGGATGGGGCGAGCAGTACTTC. Translated: CASSPGWGEQYF.

The CDR3 DNA reads TGTGCCAGCAGTTTAACGACAGCCTCTGGGGCCAACGTCCTGACTTTC. Protein: CASSLTTASGANVLTF. This chain links TRBV27 with TRBJ2-6; D is perhaps TRBD1 (5 bases). The CDR3 covers 16 residues. CDR1 is MNHEY, CDR2 SMNVEV, per germline (reference sequence). The germline V and J ends were trimmed by 2 bases and 0 bases, with 8 bases remaining between them.

The CDR3 sequence is CASSPPGQGVHLQHF. DNA for the CDR3: TGTGCCAGCAGCCCCCCGGGACAGGGGGTCCATCTCCAGCATTTT. The rearrangement joins TRBV7-9 to TRBJ1-5; 11 bases fit TRBD1. The germline CDR1 and CDR2 sequences are SEHNR and FQNEAQ (reference sequence). The CDR3 extends over 15 amino acids. V lost 5 bases to trimming and J lost 12 bases; unmatched junction nucleotides: 12.

The rearrangement uses TRBV6-5 and TRBJ2-7; D unresolved. Germline V gene data show CDR1 as MNHEY and CDR2 as SVGAGI. This CDR3 contains 11 residues. V shed 5 bases and J shed 6 bases, with 8 bases lying between them. The CDR3 coding sequence is TGTGCCAGCAGTGAAAATGGCGAGCAGTACTTC. Translated: CASSENGEQYF.

The chain couples TRBV27 to TRBJ2-5, with D tentatively TRBD2 (6 bases). V was cut by 6 bases and J by 6 bases, with 17 bases left in between. Germline V gene data show CDR1 as MNHEY and CDR2 as SMNVEV (reference sequence). The CDR3 is made up of 14 amino acids. The CDR3 nucleotides are TGTGCCAGCAGCAATCGGGACTCTGGGCAGACCCAGTACTTC. Amino acids: CASSNRDSGQTQYF.

The chain joins TRBV2 to TRBJ2-7; 8 nucleotides match TRBD1. The germline V gene has CDR1 SNHLY and CDR2 FYNNEI. The CDR3 extends over 16 amino acids. The V and J ends lost 6 bases and 6 bases, in that order; junction bases with no gene match: 16. The CDR3 region has the DNA TGTGCCAGCAGGGAACTTTTAGTCCAGGGGGCGGGCGAGCAGTACTTC. Protein: CASRELLVQGAGEQYF.

The V gene is TRBV28, the J gene TRBJ2-3, with 9 bases matching TRBD2. Germline values: CDR1 MDHEN, CDR2 SYDVKM. This CDR3 is built from 16 residues. The V and J ends lost 6 bases and 4 bases, in that order; junction bases with no gene match: 11. CDR3 residues: CASSIQWAGGSDTQYF. DNA for the CDR3: TGTGCCAGCAGCATCCAATGGGCGGGAGGGTCAGATACGCAGTATTTT.

This clone has a single count. The chain has TRBV25-1 and TRBJ2-3; D is possibly TRBD2 (5 bases). V was trimmed by 4 bases and J by 8 bases, leaving 7 bases between them. Per germline, CDR1 MGHDK and CDR2 SYGVNS. This CDR3 comprises 11 residues. The CDR3 nucleotides read TGTGCCAGCAGTGCTGGGAGTACGCAGTATTTT. Protein product: CASSAGSTQYF. The variable domain in full, completed from reference TRBV25-1 and TRBJ2-3, reads EADIYQTPRYLVIGTGKKITLECSQTMGHDKMYWYQQDPGMELHLIHYSYGVNSTEKGDLSSESTVSRIRTEHFPLTLESARPSHTSQYLCASSAGSTQYFGPGTRLTVL.

J is TRBJ2-7 and V is TRBV7-9; D is perhaps TRBD2 (5 bases). The CDR3 is 14 amino acids. Germline CDR1 and CDR2: SEHNR and FQNEAQ (reference sequence). V lost 4 bases and J 3 bases, leaving 13 bases between the germline ends. The CDR3 DNA sequence: TGTGCCAGCAGCTCCACCCGGGGAAACTACGAGCAGTACTTC. This encodes CASSSTRGNYEQYF.

The rearrangement links TRBV7-2 to TRBJ2-1; 15 bases agree with TRBD2. CDR3 length: 18 amino acids. The germline V gene encodes CDR1 SGHTA and CDR2 FQGNSA. The V gene end was trimmed by 6 bases and the J gene end by 7 bases; junction bases not matched to a gene: 13. This CDR3 is CASSFGLAGGPKLNEQFF. CDR3 DNA sequence: TGTGCCAGCAGTTTCGGACTAGCGGGAGGGCCAAAGTTGAATGAGCAGTTCTTC. Based on the CDR3 plus reference TRBV7-2 and TRBJ2-1, the full variable domain is GAGVSQSPSNKVTEKGKDVELRCDPISGHTALYWYRQSLGQGLEFLIYFQGNSAPDKSGLPSDRFSAERTGGSVSTLTIQRTQQEDSAVYLCASSFGLAGGPKLNEQFFGPGTRLTVL.

The chain couples TRBV11-2 to TRBJ2-1; D remains unclear. Trimming shortened V by 5 bases and J by 9 bases, and 11 bases separated the two germline ends. The germline V gene encodes CDR1 SGHAT and CDR2 FQNNGV. The length of the CDR3 is 12 residues. The CDR3 DNA reads as TGTGCCAGCAGCCCACGGATGGGTGAGCAGTTCTTC. Translating it yields CASSPRMGEQFF.